The 23 T cell receptor beta chains below all came from one sample that was sequenced in a study of T cells in Graves' hyperthyroidism and ophthalmopathy. Researchers took RNA transcripts and amplified the TCR beta CDR3 regions from them. Primed by the HTBI set, a first-round RT-PCR was run on the TCR CDR3. TCRdb called the multiplex PCR reads again in MiXCR, with one record for every CDR3 protein. The sample records fewer than 650,000 distinct CDR3 sequences, approximately 15% being singletons. The sample consisted of blood. The origin of the receptors is a woman in her twenties or thirties with Graves' hyperthyroidism that later progressed to Graves' ophthalmopathy.

Details on this clonotype: A read error may explain this, as a much larger clone is one base away. The J gene is TRBJ1-1, the V gene TRBV11-3; 7 bases are a match to TRBD1. The CDR3 sequence is 15 residues long. Germline V gives CDR1 SGHNT, CDR2 YENEEA. CDR3 sequence (DNA): TGTGCCAGCAGACTAGGGGGCTATAGGGACACTAAAGCTTTCTTT. This translates into CASRLGGYRDTKAFF.

This clonotype has ten or more counts. The chain links TRBV20-1 to TRBJ2-1; 11 bases are shared with TRBD2. The junction had 15 bases not matched to a gene; V was cut back by 5 bases and J by 3 bases. Per germline, CDR1 DFQATT and CDR2 SNEGSKA (reference sequence). The CDR3 runs to 18 residues. CDR3 bases: TGCAGTGCTTCTGCTACGGGGACTAGCGGTACAATCTACAATGAGCAGTTCTTC. This encodes CSASATGTSGTIYNEQFF.

This clonotype was detected ten times or more. The rearrangement uses TRBV28 and TRBJ1-5, with D perhaps matching TRBD1 (5 bases). V lost 3 bases and J 5 bases, leaving 11 bases between the germline ends. CDR1 is MDHEN and CDR2 is SYDVKM in the germline V gene. The CDR3 consists of 14 residues. CDR3 sequence (DNA): TGTGCCAGCAGTTTCGTGGGGCCAGATCAGCCCCAGCATTTT. It is translated as CASSFVGPDQPQHF. Full variable domain (outside the CDR3, taken from reference TRBV28 and TRBJ1-5): DVKVTQSSRYLVKRTGEKVFLECVQDMDHENMFWYRQDPGLGLRLIYFSYDVKMKEKGDIPEGYSVSREKKERFSLILESASTNQTSMYLCASSFVGPDQPQHFGDGTRLSIL.

At least ten counts were recorded for this clonotype. The CDR3 sequence: CSASGLWDQPQHF. For the CDR3, the DNA is TGCAGTGCTAGCGGGCTGTGGGATCAGCCCCAGCATTTT. This chain connects TRBV20-1 to TRBJ1-5; D is unclear. The length of the CDR3 is 13 residues. CDR1 is DFQATT and CDR2 is SNEGSKA in the germline V gene (reference sequence). Trimming left V 3 bases short and J 5 bases short, with 11 bases between.

This rearrangement joins TRBV6-2 or TRBV6-3 to TRBJ2-3; 9 nucleotides line up with TRBD1. CDR3 length: 15 residues. Unmatched junction bases numbered 8, after V lost 5 bases and J lost 5 bases. Germline CDR1 is MNHEY and CDR2 is SVGEGT. The DNA of the CDR3 is TGTGCCAGCAGTAGCCGGGACAGGGAAATAGATACGCAGTATTTT. The encoded protein is CASSSRDREIDTQYF.

This clonotype was observed at least ten times. The gene calls are TRBV19 and TRBJ2-7; TRBD2 aligns across 7 bases. The germline gives CDR1 LNHDA, CDR2 SQIVND (reference sequence). Losses at the gene ends were 0 bases for V and 3 bases for J; bases not matched to a gene: 5. The CDR3 has 15 amino acids. The CDR3 sequence: CASSIDLTGGYEQYF. The CDR3 nucleotides read TGTGCCAGTAGTATAGATCTGACGGGAGGCTACGAGCAGTACTTC.

This clonotype has a handful of counts. CDR3 in amino acids: CATSRENRAYGYTF. The CDR3 DNA is TGTGCCACCAGCAGAGAAAACAGGGCCTATGGCTACACCTTC. The rearrangement links TRBV15 to TRBJ1-2, with D possibly matching TRBD1 (6 bases). Germline loops: CDR1 LNHNV, CDR2 YYDKDF (reference sequence). The CDR3 has 14 amino acids. Trimming cost V 0 bases and J 4 bases, with 9 bases left between them.

In this sample, this clonotype turned up a few times. This sequence joins TRBV29-1 and TRBJ2-1, with TRBD2 as a possible D gene (6 bases). Germline assignment: CDR1 SQVTM and CDR2 ANQGSEA. Trimming took off 7 bases at V and 2 bases at J, with 18 bases between the two ends. The CDR3 totals 15 residues. The CDR3 DNA is TGCAGCGCTCAAGGGCGGGGAGACCCCTACAATGAGCAGTTCTTC. This encodes CSAQGRGDPYNEQFF.

This clonotype appeared a single time. It may be a read error: a sequence one base away is much more abundant. V usage is TRBV6-1 and J usage is TRBJ1-5; possible D gene TRBD1, 6 bases. The V and J ends lost 3 bases and 4 bases respectively, with 22 bases between them. The length of the CDR3 is 18 residues. Germline V gives CDR1 MNHNS, CDR2 SASEGT. CDR3 region: CASSETLFRQAANQPQHF. In DNA form, the CDR3 reads TGTGCCAGCAGTGAGACTCTTTTTCGACAGGCGGCTAATCAGCCCCAGCATTTT.

This clonotype was counted many times. V and J are TRBV12-5 and TRBJ1-5, with D possibly being TRBD1 (5 bases). In germline, CDR1 is LGHNT, CDR2 FRNRAP. The CDR3 runs to 13 residues. Deletions cut 9 bases from V and 0 bases from J, with 9 bases between. CDR3 region: CASGGYSNQPQHF. DNA for the CDR3: TGTGCTAGCGGGGGGTATAGCAATCAGCCCCAGCATTTT.

The rearrangement uses TRBV24-1 and TRBJ2-7, with D possibly being TRBD2 (5 bases). The CDR3 covers 13 residues. CDR1 is KGHDR, CDR2 SFDVKD, per germline. The ends were cut back, 1 base at V and 6 bases at J, with 9 bases in the middle. The CDR3 sequence: CATSDFFRGEQYF. As DNA, the CDR3 is TGTGCCACCAGTGATTTCTTCCGGGGCGAGCAGTACTTC.

The chain couples TRBV29-1 to TRBJ2-7; D is perhaps TRBD2 (6 bases). Germline values: CDR1 SQVTM, CDR2 ANQGSEA. The CDR3 consists of 14 residues. The germline V and J ends were trimmed by 4 bases and 1 base, with 14 bases remaining between them. CDR3 coding DNA: TGCAGCGTTGTCCCCGCGGCGGGATCCTACGAGCAGTACTTC. Protein product: CSVVPAAGSYEQYF.

This clonotype was found many times. The chain has TRBV3-1 and TRBJ2-2, with D maybe TRBD2 (5 bases). Deletions cut 1 base from V and 7 bases from J, with 16 bases between. The CDR3 extends over 16 amino acids. In germline, CDR1 is LGHDT, CDR2 YNNKEL (reference sequence). This CDR3 reads CASSQGGIEGNGELFF. The CDR3 region has the DNA TGTGCCAGCAGCCAAGGAGGGATAGAAGGGAACGGGGAGCTGTTTTTT.

The chain uses TRBV16 and TRBJ2-7; D unresolved. CDR1 is KGHSY, CDR2 FQNENV, per germline. The CDR3 is made up of 11 amino acids. Trimming took 0 bases from V and 7 from J, leaving 4 bases between them. CDR3 nucleotide sequence: TGTGCCAGCAGCCAATCGGAGGAGCAGTACTTC. As protein: CASSQSEEQYF.

This clonotype has more than one count but fewer than ten. This chain links TRBV4-2 with TRBJ2-1; a possible D gene is TRBD1 (6 bases). Germline values: CDR1 LGHNA, CDR2 YNFKEQ. V lost 0 bases and J 5 bases, leaving 8 bases between the germline ends. This CDR3 region has 14 residues. The CDR3 sequence is CASSQDRDNNEQFF. As DNA, the CDR3 is TGTGCCAGCAGCCAAGATCGGGACAACAATGAGCAGTTCTTC.

The V gene is TRBV7-8, the J gene TRBJ2-3; a possible D gene is TRBD2 (6 bases). The V gene's germline CDR1 is SGHVS and CDR2 FQNEAQ. The CDR3 loop spans 17 amino acids. Trimming left V 1 base short and J 3 bases short, with 17 bases between. The CDR3 here is CASSLVGGMSGTDTQYF. The CDR3 DNA reads as TGTGCCAGCAGCTTAGTTGGCGGGATGAGTGGAACAGATACGCAGTATTTT.

In its sample, this clonotype was seen many times. This chain connects TRBV6-2 or TRBV6-3 to TRBJ1-1, with D maybe TRBD1 (6 bases). The CDR3 extends over 10 amino acids. The ends were cut back, 5 bases at V and 9 bases at J, with 7 bases in the middle. Germline assignment: CDR1 MNHEY and CDR2 SVGEGT. This CDR3 reads CASSDRKAFF. The CDR3 coding sequence is TGTGCCAGCAGTGACAGGAAAGCTTTCTTT.

This clonotype has a count of ten or more. CDR3 nucleotide sequence: TGTGCCAGCAGATTTTTTGGGGATCAGCCCCAGCATTTT. Amino acids: CASRFFGDQPQHF. The chain links TRBV28 to TRBJ1-5; no definite D call. The CDR3 is 13 amino acids. V lost 6 bases to trimming and J lost 5 bases, with 11 bases between them. Germline CDR1 reads MDHEN; CDR2 reads SYDVKM.

The CDR3 loop is CASSQSLSLNTEAFF. CDR3 sequence (DNA): TGTGCCAGCAGCCAGTCTCTCAGTCTGAACACTGAAGCTTTCTTT. The V call is TRBV4-2, the J call TRBJ1-1, with D hard to call. Trimming cost V 3 bases and J 0 bases, with 11 bases left between them. The V gene's germline CDR1 is LGHNA and CDR2 YNFKEQ. The CDR3 is 15 residues long.

This clonotype came up many times. This chain uses TRBV4-2 with TRBJ2-4; 12 bases match TRBD1. J was trimmed by 6 bases and V by 5 bases; bases with no gene match: 8. Germline V lookup: CDR1 LGHNA, CDR2 YNFKEQ. The CDR3 spans 16 residues. The CDR3 DNA is TGTGCCAGCAGCTCCGAGCCGGGACAGGGGGCAAACATTCAGTACTTC. It yields the protein CASSSEPGQGANIQYF.

The table lists this clonotype with many counts. V is TRBV6-1 and J is TRBJ1-5; D is unclear. In germline, CDR1 is MNHNS, CDR2 SASEGT. Trimming left V 5 bases short and J 1 base short, with 15 bases between. The CDR3 totals 16 residues. Here the CDR3 DNA reads TGTGCCAGCAGTCCCATCCATGGATCCAGCAATCAGCCCCAGCATTTT. Encoded protein: CASSPIHGSSNQPQHF.

This clonotype was seen many times. The chain has TRBV28 and TRBJ2-1, with 11 bases fitting TRBD2. There are 18 residues in the CDR3. The germline CDR1 and CDR2 sequences are MDHEN and SYDVKM. Losses at the gene ends were 5 bases for V and 7 bases for J; bases not matched to a gene: 16. The CDR3 DNA reads TGTGCCAGCAGTCTCCCTTTTGGGACTAGCGGAGGTGGGAATGAGCAGTTCTTC. As protein: CASSLPFGTSGGGNEQFF.

This clonotype was counted ten times or more. The chain carries TRBV3-1 and TRBJ1-2; 8 bases are shared with TRBD1. V was clipped by 4 bases and J by 7 bases; unmatched bases: 8. Germline CDR1 is LGHDT and CDR2 is YNNKEL (reference sequence). The CDR3 consists of 14 residues. This CDR3 reads CASSPGQGSRGYTF. CDR3 coding DNA: TGTGCCAGCAGCCCCGGACAGGGTTCCCGTGGCTACACCTTC.